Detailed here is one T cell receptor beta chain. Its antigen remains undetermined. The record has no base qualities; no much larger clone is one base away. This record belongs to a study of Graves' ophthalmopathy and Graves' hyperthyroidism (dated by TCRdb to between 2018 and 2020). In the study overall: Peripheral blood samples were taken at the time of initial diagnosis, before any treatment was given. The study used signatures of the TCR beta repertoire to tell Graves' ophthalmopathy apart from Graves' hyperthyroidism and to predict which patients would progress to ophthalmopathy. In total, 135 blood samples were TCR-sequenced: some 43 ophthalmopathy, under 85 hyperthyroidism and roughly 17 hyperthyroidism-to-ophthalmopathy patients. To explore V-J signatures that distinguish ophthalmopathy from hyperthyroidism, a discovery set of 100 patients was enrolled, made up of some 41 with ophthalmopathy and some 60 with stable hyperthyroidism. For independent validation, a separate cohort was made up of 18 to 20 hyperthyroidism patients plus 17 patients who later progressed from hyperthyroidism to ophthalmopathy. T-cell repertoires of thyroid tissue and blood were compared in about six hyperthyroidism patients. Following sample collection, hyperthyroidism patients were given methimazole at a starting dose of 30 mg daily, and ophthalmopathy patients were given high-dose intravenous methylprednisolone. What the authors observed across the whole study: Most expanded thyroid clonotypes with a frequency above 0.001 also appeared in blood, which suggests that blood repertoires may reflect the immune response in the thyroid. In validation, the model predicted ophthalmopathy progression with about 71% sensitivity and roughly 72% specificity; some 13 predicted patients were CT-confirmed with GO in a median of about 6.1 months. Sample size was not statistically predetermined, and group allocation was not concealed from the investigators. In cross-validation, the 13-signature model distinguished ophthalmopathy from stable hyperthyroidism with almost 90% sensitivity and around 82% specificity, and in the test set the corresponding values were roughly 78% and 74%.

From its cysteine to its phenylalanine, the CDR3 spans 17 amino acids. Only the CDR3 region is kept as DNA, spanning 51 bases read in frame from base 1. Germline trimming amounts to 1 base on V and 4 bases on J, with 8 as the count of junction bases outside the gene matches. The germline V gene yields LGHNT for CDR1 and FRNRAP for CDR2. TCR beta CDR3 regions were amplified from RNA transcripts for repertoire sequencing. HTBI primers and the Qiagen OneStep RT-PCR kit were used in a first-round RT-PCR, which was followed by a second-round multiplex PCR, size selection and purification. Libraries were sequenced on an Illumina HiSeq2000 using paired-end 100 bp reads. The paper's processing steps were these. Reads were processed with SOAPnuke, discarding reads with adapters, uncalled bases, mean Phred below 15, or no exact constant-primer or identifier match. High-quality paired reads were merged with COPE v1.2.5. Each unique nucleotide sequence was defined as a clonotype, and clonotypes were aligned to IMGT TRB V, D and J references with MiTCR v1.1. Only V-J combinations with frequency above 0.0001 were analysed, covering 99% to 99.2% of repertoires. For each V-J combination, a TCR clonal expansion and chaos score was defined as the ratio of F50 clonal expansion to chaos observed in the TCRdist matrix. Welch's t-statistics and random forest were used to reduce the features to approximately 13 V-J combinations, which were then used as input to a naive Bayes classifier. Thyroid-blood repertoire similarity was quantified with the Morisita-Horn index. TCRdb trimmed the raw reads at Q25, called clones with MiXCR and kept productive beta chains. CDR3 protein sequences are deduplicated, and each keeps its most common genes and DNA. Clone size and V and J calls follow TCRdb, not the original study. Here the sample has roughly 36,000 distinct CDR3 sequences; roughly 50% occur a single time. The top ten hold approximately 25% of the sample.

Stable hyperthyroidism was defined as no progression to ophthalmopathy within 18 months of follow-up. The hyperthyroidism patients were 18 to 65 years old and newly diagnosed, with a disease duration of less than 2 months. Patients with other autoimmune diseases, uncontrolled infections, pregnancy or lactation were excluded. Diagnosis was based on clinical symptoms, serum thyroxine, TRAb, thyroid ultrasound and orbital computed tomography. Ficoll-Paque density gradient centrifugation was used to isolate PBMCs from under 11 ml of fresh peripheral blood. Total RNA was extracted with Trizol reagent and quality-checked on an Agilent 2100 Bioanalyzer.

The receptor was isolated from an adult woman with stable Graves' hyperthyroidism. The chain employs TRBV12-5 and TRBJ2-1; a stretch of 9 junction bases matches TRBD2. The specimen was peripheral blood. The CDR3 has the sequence CASGLAPLAGTYNEQFF. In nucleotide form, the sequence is TGTGCTAGTGGTTTGGCTCCTCTAGCGGGGACATACAATGAGCAGTTCTTC.